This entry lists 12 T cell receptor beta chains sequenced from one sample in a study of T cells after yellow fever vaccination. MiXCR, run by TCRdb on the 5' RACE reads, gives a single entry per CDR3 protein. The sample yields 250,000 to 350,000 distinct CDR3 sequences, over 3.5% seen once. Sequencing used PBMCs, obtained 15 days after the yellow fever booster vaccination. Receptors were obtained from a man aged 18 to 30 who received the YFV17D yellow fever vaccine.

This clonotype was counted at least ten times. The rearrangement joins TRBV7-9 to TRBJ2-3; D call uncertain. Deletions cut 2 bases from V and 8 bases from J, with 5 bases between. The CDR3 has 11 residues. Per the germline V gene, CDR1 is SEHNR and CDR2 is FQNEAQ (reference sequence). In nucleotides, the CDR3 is TGTGCCAGCAGCTTATCCTCTACGCAGTATTTT. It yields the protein CASSLSSTQYF.

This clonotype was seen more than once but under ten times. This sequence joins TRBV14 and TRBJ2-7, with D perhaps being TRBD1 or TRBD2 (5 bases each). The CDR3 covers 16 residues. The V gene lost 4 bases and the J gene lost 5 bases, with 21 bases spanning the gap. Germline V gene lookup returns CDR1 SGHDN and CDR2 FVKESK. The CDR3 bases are TGTGCCAGCAGCCCACGCCCGGGGCGGCCGATGAACGAGCAGTACTTC. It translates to CASSPRPGRPMNEQYF.

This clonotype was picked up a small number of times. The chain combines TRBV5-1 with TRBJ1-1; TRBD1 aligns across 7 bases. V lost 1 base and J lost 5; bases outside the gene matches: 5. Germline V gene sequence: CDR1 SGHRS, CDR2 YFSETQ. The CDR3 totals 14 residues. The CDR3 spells CASSLSQGVTEAFF. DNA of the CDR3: TGCGCCAGCAGCTTGAGCCAGGGGGTTACTGAAGCTTTCTTT.

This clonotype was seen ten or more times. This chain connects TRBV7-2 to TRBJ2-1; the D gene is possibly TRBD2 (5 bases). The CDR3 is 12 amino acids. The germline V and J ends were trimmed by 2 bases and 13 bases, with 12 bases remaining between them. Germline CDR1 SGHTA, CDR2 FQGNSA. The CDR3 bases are TGTGCCAGCAGCTTAATTGTGGACTCCCAGTTCTTC. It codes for CASSLIVDSQFF. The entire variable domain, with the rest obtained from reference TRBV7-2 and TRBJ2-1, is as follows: GAGVSQSPSNKVTEKGKDVELRCDPISGHTALYWYRQSLGQGLEFLIYFQGNSAPDKSGLPSDRFSAERTGGSVSTLTIQRTQQEDSAVYLCASSLIVDSQFFGPGTRLTVL.

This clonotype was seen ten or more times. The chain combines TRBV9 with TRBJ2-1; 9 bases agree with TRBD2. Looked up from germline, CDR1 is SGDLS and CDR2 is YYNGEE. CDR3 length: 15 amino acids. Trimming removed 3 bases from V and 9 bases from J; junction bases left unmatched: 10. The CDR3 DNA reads TGTGCCAGCAGCGGGATTCGAGAGACTAGCGGTGAGCAGTTCTTC. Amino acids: CASSGIRETSGEQFF.

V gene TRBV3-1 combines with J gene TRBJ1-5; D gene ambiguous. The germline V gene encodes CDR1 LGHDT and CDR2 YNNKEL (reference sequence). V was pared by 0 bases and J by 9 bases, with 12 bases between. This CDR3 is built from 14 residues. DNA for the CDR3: TGTGCCAGCAGCCAAGATCCTTCCGTCTGGCCCCAGCATTTT. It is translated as CASSQDPSVWPQHF.

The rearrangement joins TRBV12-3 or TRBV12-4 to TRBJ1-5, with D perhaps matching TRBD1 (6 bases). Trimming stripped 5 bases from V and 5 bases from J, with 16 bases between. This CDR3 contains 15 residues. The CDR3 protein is CASSLQGPTHQPQHF. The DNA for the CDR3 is TGTGCCAGCAGTCTACAGGGTCCCACCCATCAGCCCCAGCATTTT.

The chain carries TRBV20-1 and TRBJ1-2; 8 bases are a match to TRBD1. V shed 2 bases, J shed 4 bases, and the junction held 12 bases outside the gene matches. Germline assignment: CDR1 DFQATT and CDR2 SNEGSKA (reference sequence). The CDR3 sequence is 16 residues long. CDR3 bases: TGCAGTGCTAGACCCGCCGGGACAGGAGAAATCTATGGCTACACCTTC. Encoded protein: CSARPAGTGEIYGYTF.

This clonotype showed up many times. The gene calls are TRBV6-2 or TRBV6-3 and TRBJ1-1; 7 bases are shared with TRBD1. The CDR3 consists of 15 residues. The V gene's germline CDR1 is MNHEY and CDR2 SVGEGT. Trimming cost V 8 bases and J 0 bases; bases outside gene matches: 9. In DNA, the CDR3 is TGTGCCAGCGTGGACAGGTTCGTCATGAACACTGAAGCTTTCTTT. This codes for CASVDRFVMNTEAFF.

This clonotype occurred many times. The CDR3 DNA follows: TGTGCCAGCAGCTTTCAGGGGGGCTCCTACAATGAGCAGTTCTTC. Encoded protein: CASSFQGGSYNEQFF. V gene TRBV7-2 combines with J gene TRBJ2-1, with D perhaps TRBD1 (7 bases). This CDR3 spans 15 amino acids. CDR1 is SGHTA, CDR2 FQGNSA, per germline. Trimming left V 3 bases short and J 0 bases short, with 9 bases between.

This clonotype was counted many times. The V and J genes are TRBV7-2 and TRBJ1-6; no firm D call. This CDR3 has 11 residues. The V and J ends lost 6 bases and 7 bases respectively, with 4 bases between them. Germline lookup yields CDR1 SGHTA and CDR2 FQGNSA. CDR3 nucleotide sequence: TGTGCCAGCAGTTACAATTCACCCCTCCACTTT. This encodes CASSYNSPLHF.

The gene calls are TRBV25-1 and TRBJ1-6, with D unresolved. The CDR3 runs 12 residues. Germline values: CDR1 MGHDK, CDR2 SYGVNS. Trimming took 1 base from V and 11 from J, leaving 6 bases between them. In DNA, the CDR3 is TGTGCCAGCAGTGAATCGGTACCACCCCTCCACTTT. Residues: CASSESVPPLHF.